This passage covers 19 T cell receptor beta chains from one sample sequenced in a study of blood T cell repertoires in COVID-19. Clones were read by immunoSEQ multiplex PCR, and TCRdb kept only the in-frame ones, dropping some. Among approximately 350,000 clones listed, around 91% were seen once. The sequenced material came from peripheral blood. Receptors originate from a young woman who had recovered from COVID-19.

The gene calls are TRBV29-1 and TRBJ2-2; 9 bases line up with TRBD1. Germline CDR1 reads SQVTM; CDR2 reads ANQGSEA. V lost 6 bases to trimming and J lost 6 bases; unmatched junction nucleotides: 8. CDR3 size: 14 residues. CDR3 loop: CSVRPGQGPGELFF. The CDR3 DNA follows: TGCAGCGTGAGACCGGGACAGGGCCCCGGGGAGCTGTTTTTT.

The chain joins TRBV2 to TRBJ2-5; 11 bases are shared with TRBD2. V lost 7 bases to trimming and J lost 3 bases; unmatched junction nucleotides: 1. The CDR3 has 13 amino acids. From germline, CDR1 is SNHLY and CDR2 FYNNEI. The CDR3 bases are TGTGCCAGCAAGGGACTAGCGGAAGAGACCCAGTACTTC. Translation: CASKGLAEETQYF.

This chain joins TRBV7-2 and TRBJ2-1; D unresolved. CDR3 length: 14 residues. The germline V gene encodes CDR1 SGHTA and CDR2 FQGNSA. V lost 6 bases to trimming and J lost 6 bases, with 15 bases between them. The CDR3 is CASRLHLEANEQFF. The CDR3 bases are TGTGCCAGCAGACTGCATCTTGAGGCCAATGAGCAGTTCTTC.

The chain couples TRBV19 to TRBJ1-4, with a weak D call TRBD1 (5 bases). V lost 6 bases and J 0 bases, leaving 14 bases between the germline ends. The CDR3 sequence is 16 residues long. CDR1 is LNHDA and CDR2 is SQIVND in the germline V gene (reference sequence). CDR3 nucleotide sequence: TGTGCCAGTAGCGGCGGGGGACCTGCAACTAATGAAAAACTGTTTTTT. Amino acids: CASSGGGPATNEKLFF.

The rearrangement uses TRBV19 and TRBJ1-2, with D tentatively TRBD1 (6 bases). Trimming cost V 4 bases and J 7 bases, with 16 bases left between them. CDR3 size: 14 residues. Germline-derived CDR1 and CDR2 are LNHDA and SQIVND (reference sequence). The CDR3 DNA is TGTGCCAGTAGTAGTAGGGGGGGCGGATTTGGCTACACCTTC. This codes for CASSSRGGGFGYTF.

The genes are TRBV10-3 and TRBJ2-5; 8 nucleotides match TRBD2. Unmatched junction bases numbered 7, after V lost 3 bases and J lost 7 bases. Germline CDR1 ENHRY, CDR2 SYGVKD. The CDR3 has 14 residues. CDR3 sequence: CAISDASGSGTQYF. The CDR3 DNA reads TGTGCCATCAGTGATGCTAGCGGGTCTGGGACCCAGTACTTC.

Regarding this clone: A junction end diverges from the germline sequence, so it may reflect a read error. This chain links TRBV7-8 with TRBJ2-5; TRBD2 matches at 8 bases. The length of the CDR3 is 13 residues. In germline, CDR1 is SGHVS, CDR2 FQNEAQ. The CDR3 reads CASSLDPQREPDF. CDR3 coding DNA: TGTGCCAGCAGCTTAGACCCTCAGCGGGAGCCCGACTTC.

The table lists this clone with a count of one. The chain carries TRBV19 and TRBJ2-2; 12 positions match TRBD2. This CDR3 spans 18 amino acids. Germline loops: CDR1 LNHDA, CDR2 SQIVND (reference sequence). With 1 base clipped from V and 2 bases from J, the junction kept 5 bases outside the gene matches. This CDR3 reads CASSIGASGRGNTGELFF. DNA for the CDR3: TGTGCCAGTAGTATAGGGGCTAGCGGGAGGGGTAACACCGGGGAGCTGTTTTTT.

The CDR3 bases are TGTGCCAGTAGTATAGTAACTAGAGAGACCCAGTACTTC. Translated, it gives CASSIVTRETQYF. V gene TRBV19 combines with J gene TRBJ2-5; a weak D match, TRBD2 (5 bases). The CDR3 runs to 13 residues. From germline, CDR1 is LNHDA and CDR2 SQIVND (reference sequence). The V gene lost 1 base and the J gene lost 4 bases, with 7 bases spanning the gap.

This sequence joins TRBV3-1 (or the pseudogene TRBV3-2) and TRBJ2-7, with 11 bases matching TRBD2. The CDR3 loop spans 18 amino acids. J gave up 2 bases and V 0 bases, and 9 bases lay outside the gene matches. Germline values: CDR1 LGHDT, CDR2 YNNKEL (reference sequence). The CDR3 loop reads CASSQDNSGRAFPYEQYV. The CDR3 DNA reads TGTGCCAGCAGCCAAGACAATAGCGGGAGGGCCTTTCCCTACGAGCAGTACGTC.

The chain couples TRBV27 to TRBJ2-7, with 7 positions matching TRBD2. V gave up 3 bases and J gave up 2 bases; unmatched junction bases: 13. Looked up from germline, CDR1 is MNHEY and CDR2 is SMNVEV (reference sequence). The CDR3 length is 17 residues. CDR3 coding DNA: TGTGCCAGCAGTTTTTCGGTGTCGGGCGGGAGACCCTACGAGCAGTACGTC. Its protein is CASSFSVSGGRPYEQYV.

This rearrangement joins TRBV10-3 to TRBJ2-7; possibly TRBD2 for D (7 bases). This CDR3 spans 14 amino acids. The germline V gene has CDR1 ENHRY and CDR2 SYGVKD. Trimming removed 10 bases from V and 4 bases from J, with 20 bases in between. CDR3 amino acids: CARRGGGEPYEQYV. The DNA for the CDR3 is TGTGCCAGGAGAGGGGGAGGGGAGCCGTACGAGCAGTACGTC.

CDR3 nucleotides: TGTGCCAGCAGCCTAGGGACTAGCGGGAGGGCCCCCCACAATGAGCAGTTCTTC. It translates to CASSLGTSGRAPHNEQFF. The chain recombines TRBV7-2 with TRBJ2-1; the match to TRBD2 covers 16 bases. The CDR3 covers 18 residues. Germline V lookup: CDR1 SGHTA, CDR2 FQGNSA. V trimming: 5 bases; J trimming: 5 bases; junction bases outside the gene matches: 9.

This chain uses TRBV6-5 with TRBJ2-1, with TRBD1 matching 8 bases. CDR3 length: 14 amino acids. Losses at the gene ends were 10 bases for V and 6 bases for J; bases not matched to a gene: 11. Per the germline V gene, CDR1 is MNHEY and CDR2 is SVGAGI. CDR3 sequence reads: CATRRDRTPNEQFF. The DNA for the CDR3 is TGTGCCACACGGAGGGACAGGACTCCCAATGAGCAGTTCTTC.

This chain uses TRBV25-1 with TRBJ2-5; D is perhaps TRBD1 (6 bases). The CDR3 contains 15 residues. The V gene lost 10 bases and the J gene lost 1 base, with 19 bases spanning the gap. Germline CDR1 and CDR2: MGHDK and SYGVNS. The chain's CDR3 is CATSLSGTPQETQYF. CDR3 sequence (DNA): TGTGCCACCTCTCTATCCGGGACACCCCAAGAGACCCAGTACTTC.

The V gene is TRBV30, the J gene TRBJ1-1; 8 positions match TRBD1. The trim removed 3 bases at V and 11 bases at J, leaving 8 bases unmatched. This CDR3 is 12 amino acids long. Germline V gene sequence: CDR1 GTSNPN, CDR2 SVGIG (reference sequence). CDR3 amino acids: CAWSRGDRLAFF. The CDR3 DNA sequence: TGTGCCTGGAGCCGAGGGGACAGGCTCGCTTTCTTT.

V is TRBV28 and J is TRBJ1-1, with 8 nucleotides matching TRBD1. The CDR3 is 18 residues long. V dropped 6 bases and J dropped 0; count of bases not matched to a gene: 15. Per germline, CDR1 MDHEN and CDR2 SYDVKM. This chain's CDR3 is CASSSPQGAPPLNTEAFF. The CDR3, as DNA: TGTGCCAGCAGCTCACCTCAGGGGGCCCCGCCATTGAACACTGAAGCTTTCTTT.

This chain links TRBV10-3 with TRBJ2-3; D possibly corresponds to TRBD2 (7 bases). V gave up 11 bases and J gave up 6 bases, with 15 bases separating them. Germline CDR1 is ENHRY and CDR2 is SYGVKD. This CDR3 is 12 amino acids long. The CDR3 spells CASGGNVDTQYF. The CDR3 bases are TGTGCCTCGGGGGGCAATGTTGATACGCAGTATTTT.

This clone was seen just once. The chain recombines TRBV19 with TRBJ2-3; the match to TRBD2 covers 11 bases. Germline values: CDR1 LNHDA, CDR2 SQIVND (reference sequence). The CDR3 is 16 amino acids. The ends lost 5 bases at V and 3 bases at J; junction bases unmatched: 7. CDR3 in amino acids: CASSPLTSGRTDTQYF. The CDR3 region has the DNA TGTGCCAGTAGTCCCCTCACTAGCGGGAGAACAGATACGCAGTATTTT.